The 14 T cell receptor beta chains below come from one sample, sequenced in a study of T-cell memory formation after mild COVID-19. Each CDR3 protein gets one entry after TCRdb re-called the 5' RACE reads with MiXCR. The repertoire holds about 290,000 distinct CDR3 sequences, roughly 17% seen once, with approximately 22% in the top ten. Sequencing was done on a sample of PBMCs or a T cell subset sorted from them (not recorded which). The source is a man between 18 and 29 years old who had mild COVID-19 (a few samples of this study predate the infection). Cell type and time point are not known.

This clonotype turned up a few times. This chain connects TRBV12-3 or TRBV12-4 to TRBJ2-5, with 11 bases fitting TRBD2. V dropped 6 bases and J dropped 5; count of bases not matched to a gene: 8. The CDR3 covers 15 residues. CDR3 DNA: TGTGCCAGCAGGGACCTAGCGGGGGGAGGGGAGACCCAGTACTTC. Its translation: CASRDLAGGGETQYF.

The chain carries TRBV29-1 and TRBJ1-5; possible D gene TRBD1, 6 bases. The CDR3 runs to 13 residues. Trimming left V 6 bases short and J 5 bases short, with 14 bases between. Germline V CDR1 and CDR2: SQVTM, ANQGSEA. CDR3 residues: CSVATGWYQPQHF. DNA of the CDR3: TGCAGCGTGGCCACAGGGTGGTATCAGCCCCAGCATTTT.

The chain joins TRBV5-6 to TRBJ2-3; 7 bases agree with TRBD1. This CDR3 has 15 residues. V lost 0 bases and J lost 2; bases outside the gene matches: 3. Germline assignment: CDR1 SGHDT and CDR2 YYEEEE. CDR3 amino acids: CASSLEDRFTDTQYF. CDR3 nucleotide sequence: TGTGCCAGCAGCTTGGAGGACAGGTTCACAGATACGCAGTATTTT.

The rearrangement uses TRBV29-1 and TRBJ1-5, with a possible D match to TRBD1 (5 bases). The V and J ends lost 4 bases and 0 bases respectively, with 10 bases between them. CDR1 SQVTM and CDR2 ANQGSEA come from the germline V gene. The CDR3 consists of 14 residues. Written as DNA, the CDR3 is TGCAGCGTTGTTCTGGGGGATAGCAATCAGCCCCAGCATTTT. It translates to CSVVLGDSNQPQHF.

This clonotype was seen only a few times. The chain links TRBV7-2 to TRBJ2-2; 7 bases align to TRBD1. Germline V gene sequence: CDR1 SGHTA, CDR2 FQGNSA. V shed 5 bases and J 7 bases; nucleotides not matched to a gene: 10. This CDR3 region has 15 residues. The CDR3 loop reads CASSPETGWGGELFF. Here the CDR3 DNA reads TGTGCCAGCAGCCCCGAGACAGGGTGGGGCGGGGAGCTGTTTTTT.

This clonotype came up a few times. The chain links TRBV7-6 to TRBJ2-7; TRBD1 matches at 9 bases. The CDR3 covers 15 residues. In germline, CDR1 is SGHVS, CDR2 FNYEAQ. V lost 1 base to trimming and J lost 4 bases; unmatched junction nucleotides: 5. The CDR3 DNA is TGTGCCAGCAGCTTAGGAACAGGGGGCATTTACGAGCAGTACTTC. It codes for CASSLGTGGIYEQYF.

This clonotype was observed a few times. The V and J genes are TRBV7-2 and TRBJ1-2; 7 bases fit TRBD1. With 2 bases clipped from V and 8 bases from J, the junction kept 8 bases outside the gene matches. The CDR3 totals 14 residues. Germline lookup yields CDR1 SGHTA and CDR2 FQGNSA. This chain's CDR3 is CASSLLGTGDGYTF. CDR3 sequence (DNA): TGTGCCAGCAGCTTATTAGGCACAGGGGACGGCTACACCTTC.

This clonotype was counted a few times. This chain joins TRBV27 and TRBJ2-1; D is tentatively TRBD1 or TRBD2 (6 bases each). Trimming removed 3 bases from V and 9 bases from J, with 18 bases in between. Germline assignment: CDR1 MNHEY and CDR2 SMNVEV (reference sequence). The CDR3 extends over 15 amino acids. The CDR3 bases are TGTGCCAGCAGTTTTGGGGGGCCCGGTGCGATTGAGCAGTTCTTC. It encodes CASSFGGPGAIEQFF.

This clonotype was counted only a few times. CDR3 bases: TGTGCCAGCAGTTACGGAGGGGGCGGTGAGACCCAGTACTTC. Translation gives CASSYGGGGETQYF. The rearrangement joins TRBV6-6 to TRBJ2-5; possible D gene TRBD1, 7 bases. Germline CDR1 is MNHNY and CDR2 is SVGAGI (reference sequence). This CDR3 spans 14 amino acids. V was trimmed by 2 bases and J by 5 bases, leaving 12 bases between them.

This clonotype was counted only a few times. The CDR3 DNA is TGTGCCAGCAGTTACAGGAGTCCGACCGGGGAGCTGTTTTTT. This translates into CASSYRSPTGELFF. The genes are TRBV6-5 and TRBJ2-2; D is unresolved. Deletions cut 2 bases from V and 5 bases from J, with 9 bases between. Germline V CDR1 and CDR2: MNHEY, SVGAGI. The CDR3 has 14 amino acids.

This clonotype was observed many times. The genes are TRBV7-3 and TRBJ2-1; D might be TRBD1 or TRBD2, each matching 5 bases. Germline CDR1 SGHTA, CDR2 FQGTGA. This CDR3 contains 12 residues. Trimming stripped 2 bases from V and 8 bases from J, with 7 bases between. The DNA for the CDR3 is TGTGCCAGCAGCTTAGGGGGTCATGAGCAGTTCTTC. This encodes CASSLGGHEQFF.

This clonotype was seen more than once but under ten times. V is TRBV6-2 or TRBV6-3 and J is TRBJ2-7; possibly TRBD1 or TRBD2 for D (5 bases each). Per germline, CDR1 MNHEY and CDR2 SVGEGT. CDR3 length equals 13 residues. Trimming removed 7 bases from V and 6 bases from J, with 16 bases in between. CDR3 DNA sequence: TGTGCCAGCACCTGGGACGCATTGGGCGAGCAGTACGTC. Protein: CASTWDALGEQYV.

The CDR3 nucleotides are TGTGCCAGCAGTTACTCGACGCCGATCCGGGACAGGGTCTTCTTC. It yields the protein CASSYSTPIRDRVFF. The chain joins TRBV6-5 to TRBJ2-1; TRBD1 matches at 9 bases. The V and J ends lost 0 bases and 16 bases, in that order; junction bases with no gene match: 13. The germline CDR1 and CDR2 sequences are MNHEY and SVGAGI. The CDR3 sequence is 15 residues long.

The CDR3 DNA is TGTGCCAGCAGTCACCGGACAGGGGTCGAGCAGTACGTC. It encodes CASSHRTGVEQYV. The V and J genes are TRBV6-2 or TRBV6-3 and TRBJ2-7; 9 positions match TRBD1. From germline, CDR1 is MNHEY and CDR2 SVGEGT. CDR3 length: 13 residues. V gave up 5 bases and J gave up 6 bases; unmatched junction bases: 5.